The entry below gives a single T cell receptor beta chain sequence along with its context. Other DNA sequences in this sample translate to the same CDR3. The sample originates from a study of blood T cell repertoires in COVID-19. Study-level background: Material from acute and convalescent COVID-19 was sourced from the United States, Italy and Spain. T cells, B-cell-depleted T cells, or PBMCs supplied cDNA or gDNA.

Between the trimmed V and J ends, which lost 2 bases and 4 bases, there was a span of 12 bases. The CDR3 is 14 residues long. Germline CDR1 SGHRS, CDR2 YFSETQ. Clones were read by immunoSEQ multiplex PCR, and TCRdb kept only the in-frame ones, dropping some. The table has about 200,000 clones, under 90% seen once; the top ten hold 7.5% to 9%. The TCR sequence derives from a woman older than 75 with COVID-19, enrolled during active disease. Material for sequencing was peripheral blood. V gene TRBV5-1 combines with J gene TRBJ1-1; D is ambiguous. DNA of the CDR3: TGCGCCAGCAGCTTTTCCGGGGAGGGCACTGAAGCTTTCTTT. Translated: CASSFSGEGTEAFF. The variable domain in full, with the rest retrieved from reference TRBV5-1 and TRBJ1-1, is KAGVTQTPRYLIKTRGQQVTLSCSPISGHRSVSWYQQTPGQGLQFLFEYFSETQRNKGNFPGRFSGRQFSNSRSEMNVSTLELGDSALYLCASSFSGEGTEAFFGQGTRLTVV.